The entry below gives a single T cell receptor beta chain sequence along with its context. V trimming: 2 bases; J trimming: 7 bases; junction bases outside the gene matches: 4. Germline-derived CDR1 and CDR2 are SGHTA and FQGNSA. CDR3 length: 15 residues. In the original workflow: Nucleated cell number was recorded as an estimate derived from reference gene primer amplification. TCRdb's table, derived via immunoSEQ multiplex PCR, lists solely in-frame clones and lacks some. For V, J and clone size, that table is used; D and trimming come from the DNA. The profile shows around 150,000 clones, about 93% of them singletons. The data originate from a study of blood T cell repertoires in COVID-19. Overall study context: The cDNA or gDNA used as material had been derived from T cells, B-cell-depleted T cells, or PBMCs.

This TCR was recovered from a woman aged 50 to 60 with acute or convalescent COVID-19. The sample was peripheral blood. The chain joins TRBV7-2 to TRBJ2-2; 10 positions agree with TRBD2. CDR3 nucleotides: TGTGCCAGCAGCTTATTGGTAGCGGGGGGCGGGGAGCTGTTTTTT. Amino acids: CASSLLVAGGGELFF.